A selection of T cell receptor beta chains follows, all from one sample in a study of T cells in Graves' hyperthyroidism and ophthalmopathy. MiXCR, applied by TCRdb to the multiplex PCR reads, yields one record per CDR3 protein. The sample holds about 360,000 distinct CDR3 sequences, over 15% seen once. Sequenced input: blood. The receptors come from a woman between 18 and 30 years old with Graves' hyperthyroidism. Each CDR3 is given with its conserved first and last residue. A D gene is named only where the DNA matches it firmly. Rows may omit the clone size; those that give it use once, few, many or a size class.

v_call	clone_size	j_call	d_call	cdr3_aa	cdr3_nt
TRBV9	many	TRBJ1-2	TRBD1	CASSAFLGQGVYGYTF	TGTGCCAGCAGCGCATTTCTTGGACAGGGGGTCTATGGCTACACCTTC
TRBV5-1	.	TRBJ1-1	.	CASSSGEVNTEAFF	TGCGCCAGCAGCTCCGGGGAAGTGAACACTGAAGCTTTCTTT
TRBV5-1	many	TRBJ1-2	.	CASSPADIDGYTF	TGCGCCAGCAGCCCCGCCGACATAGATGGCTACACCTTC
TRBV20-1	many	TRBJ1-1	TRBD1	CSAKMDRDTEAFF	TGCAGTGCTAAGATGGACAGGGACACTGAAGCTTTCTTT
TRBV12-3/TRBV12-4	.	TRBJ2-5	.	CASTRKGKETQYF	TGTGCCAGCACCCGGAAGGGGAAAGAGACCCAGTACTTC
TRBV20-1	few	TRBJ2-5	.	CRGLGVRETQYF	TGCAGGGGGCTGGGGGTCAGAGAGACCCAGTACTTC
TRBV12-3/TRBV12-4	.	TRBJ1-3	.	CASSARQFGNTIYF	TGTGCCAGCAGTGCCAGACAGTTTGGAAACACCATATATTTT
TRBV7-3	many	TRBJ2-3	TRBD1	CASSLWGQSTDTQYF	TGTGCCAGCAGCTTATGGGGACAGAGCACAGATACGCAGTATTTT
TRBV27	.	TRBJ1-5	TRBD1	CASGSPPYRTGTGDNQPQHF	TGTGCCAGCGGTTCCCCTCCATATCGAACCGGGACAGGCGATAATCAGCCCCAGCATTTT
TRBV20-1	many	TRBJ1-1	.	CSARVGSRKSGAFF	TGCAGTGCTAGAGTAGGGAGTCGCAAGTCTGGAGCTTTCTTT
TRBV15	.	TRBJ2-6	.	CATSTKTGAGANVLTF	TGTGCCACCAGCACGAAGACAGGAGCTGGGGCCAACGTCCTGACTTTC
TRBV11-2	.	TRBJ2-5	TRBD2	CASSLSLAGGLQETQYF	TGTGCCAGCAGCTTAAGTTTAGCGGGGGGCCTACAAGAGACCCAGTACTTC
TRBV2	.	TRBJ2-7	TRBD1	CASRETGRSYEQYF	TGTGCCAGCAGGGAGACAGGGCGCTCCTACGAGCAGTACTTC
TRBV5-1	many	TRBJ1-5	.	CASSFGPISNQPQHF	TGCGCCAGCAGCTTTGGACCGATTAGCAATCAGCCCCAGCATTTT
TRBV9	.	TRBJ1-6	.	CASSVRAVVGNSPLHF	TGTGCCAGCAGCGTACGGGCAGTTGTTGGTAATTCACCCCTCCACTTT
TRBV6-5	many	TRBJ1-1	.	CASSLSSIQNTEAFF	TGTGCCAGCAGTTTATCCTCGATCCAGAACACTGAAGCTTTCTTT
TRBV7-3	many	TRBJ1-5	.	CASSPWRGECQPQHF	TGTGCCAGCAGTCCCTGGAGGGGAGAGTGTCAGCCCCAGCATTTT
TRBV12-3/TRBV12-4	.	TRBJ1-1	.	CASSSPTGTEAFF	TGTGCCAGCAGTTCCCCGACAGGCACTGAAGCTTTCTTT
TRBV4-1	few	TRBJ1-5	.	CASSQDSTGSQPQHF	TGCGCCAGCAGCCAAGATTCGACGGGGAGTCAGCCCCAGCATTTT
TRBV7-3	.	TRBJ2-5	.	CASSLYPGRGETQYF	TGTGCCAGCAGCTTATATCCGGGAAGGGGAGAGACCCAGTACTTC
TRBV30	.	TRBJ2-1	.	CACIGPGEVYEQFF	TGTGCCTGTATTGGCCCAGGGGAGGTCTATGAGCAGTTCTTC
TRBV11-2	few	TRBJ2-5	TRBD2	CASGQSGRETQYF	TGTGCCAGCGGGCAATCCGGGAGGGAGACCCAGTACTTC
TRBV24-1	.	TRBJ2-7	.	CATSDSARYEQYF	TGTGCCACCAGTGATTCGGCCCGCTACGAGCAGTACTTC
TRBV4-1	many	TRBJ2-7	TRBD1	CASSPGQVLYEQYF	TGCGCCAGCAGCCCCGGACAGGTCCTCTACGAGCAGTACTTC
TRBV28	many	TRBJ2-5	.	CASSPPGLVRETQYF	TGTGCCAGCAGCCCTCCGGGACTCGTTCGTGAGACCCAGTACTTC
TRBV12-3/TRBV12-4	many	TRBJ1-2	TRBD1	CASSPGQGPSYTF	TGTGCCAGCAGCCCGGGACAGGGGCCGAGCTACACCTTC
TRBV6-5	.	TRBJ2-5	.	CASSLGRTGKQETQYF	TGTGCCAGCAGTTTAGGGCGCACGGGGAAGCAAGAGACCCAGTACTTC